These 23 T cell receptor beta chains were sequenced from one sample in a study of blood T cell repertoires in COVID-19 (dated by TCRdb to about 2020). The method was the immunoSEQ multiplex PCR assay. TCRdb's version of the immuneACCESS table is confined to in-frame rearrangements and falls short of the full clone set. An unresolved V gene accounts for under half of the shortfall where checked; the remainder is of unknown origin. A total of about 110,000 clones appear in this sample, approximately 89% of them only once. The ten largest make up 6.8% of the sample. The sequenced material came from peripheral blood. The receptors here all came from a man aged 50-60 years with active or convalescent COVID-19.

The V call is TRBV5-1, the J call TRBJ2-3; TRBD1 matches at 10 bases. Trimming took 4 bases from V and 0 from J; bases not matched to a gene: 5. Germline V gene data show CDR1 as SGHRS and CDR2 as YFSETQ. The CDR3 runs to 16 residues. Written as DNA, the CDR3 is TGCGCCAGCAGCGTGGGACAGGGGTCTAGCACAGATACGCAGTATTTT. Residues: CASSVGQGSSTDTQYF.

The chain employs TRBV7-9 and TRBJ1-1; D gene uncertain. Trimming cost V 3 bases and J 2 bases, with 7 bases left between them. The CDR3 runs to 13 residues. CDR1 SEHNR and CDR2 FQNEAQ come from the germline V gene (reference sequence). The CDR3 here is CASSFHSNTEAFF. The CDR3 region has the DNA TGTGCCAGCAGCTTCCACAGTAACACTGAAGCTTTCTTT. The entire variable domain, with the rest obtained from reference TRBV7-9 and TRBJ1-1, is as follows: DTGVSQNPRHKITKRGQNVTFRCDPISEHNRLYWYRQTLGQGPEFLTYFQNEAQLEKSRLLSDRFSAERPKGSFSTLEIQRTEQGDSAMYLCASSFHSNTEAFFGQGTRLTVV.

The chain combines TRBV5-1 with TRBJ1-4; tentative D call: TRBD1 (6 bases). The germline V gene encodes CDR1 SGHRS and CDR2 YFSETQ. V was clipped by 7 bases and J by 7 bases, with 11 bases between them. There are 12 residues in the CDR3. CDR3 loop: CASSDSLEKLFF. In nucleotides, the CDR3 is TGCGCCAGCTCGGACAGCCTTGAAAAACTGTTTTTT.

The rearrangement uses TRBV5-1 and TRBJ1-4, with D unresolved. Germline V gene sequence: CDR1 SGHRS, CDR2 YFSETQ. This CDR3 is built from 16 residues. The V end was cut by 0 bases, the J end by 1 base, with 10 bases between. As DNA, the CDR3 is TGCGCCAGCAGCTTGGTTGGGAGTCGAACTAATGAAAAACTGTTTTTT. The encoded protein is CASSLVGSRTNEKLFF. The entire variable domain, with the rest obtained from reference TRBV5-1 and TRBJ1-4, is as follows: KAGVTQTPRYLIKTRGQQVTLSCSPISGHRSVSWYQQTPGQGLQFLFEYFSETQRNKGNFPGRFSGRQFSNSRSEMNVSTLELGDSALYLCASSLVGSRTNEKLFFGSGTQLSVL.

V usage is TRBV19 and J usage is TRBJ2-7, with TRBD2 matching 13 bases. This CDR3 spans 17 amino acids. Trimming took 7 bases from V and 5 from J; bases not matched to a gene: 14. In germline, CDR1 is LNHDA, CDR2 SQIVND (reference sequence). CDR3 sequence: CASKSSHTSGRAHEQYF. For the CDR3, the DNA is TGTGCCAGTAAATCCTCGCATACTAGCGGGAGGGCCCACGAGCAGTACTTC.

This chain uses TRBV7-2 with TRBJ1-1; no clear D gene. In germline, CDR1 is SGHTA, CDR2 FQGNSA. Between the trimmed V and J ends, which lost 5 bases and 3 bases, there was a span of 4 bases. The CDR3 runs 11 residues. CDR3 bases: TGTGCCAGCAGCCTCCACACTGAAGCTTTCTTT. Its translation: CASSLHTEAFF.

The CDR3 nucleotides are TGTGCCAGCGCGCCCTCCTACGAGCAGTACTTC. It codes for CASAPSYEQYF. V is TRBV6-5 and J is TRBJ2-7; D gene ambiguous. This CDR3 contains 11 residues. Per germline, CDR1 MNHEY and CDR2 SVGAGI. V was pared by 8 bases and J by 0 bases, with 5 bases between.

V and J are TRBV27 and TRBJ2-2, with 8 bases fitting TRBD2. The CDR3 has 14 residues. The V segment lost 5 bases and the J segment 3 bases; nucleotides outside the gene matches: 2. Germline V lookup: CDR1 MNHEY, CDR2 SMNVEV (reference sequence). CDR3 region: CASSRGGYTGELFF. The DNA for the CDR3 is TGTGCCAGCAGTCGCGGGGGGTACACCGGGGAGCTGTTTTTT.

This clone was detected a few times. The V and J genes are TRBV5-6 and TRBJ2-7; 8 bases are a match to TRBD1. CDR3 length: 14 residues. V lost 4 bases and J lost 6; bases outside the gene matches: 9. The germline CDR1 and CDR2 sequences are SGHDT and YYEEEE. CDR3 sequence reads: CASSRTGSESEQYF. The CDR3 DNA reads TGTGCCAGCAGCCGGACAGGGTCTGAGTCCGAGCAGTACTTC.

This clone has only one observation. The chain carries TRBV5-6 and TRBJ2-7; D may be TRBD2 (5 bases). The CDR3 covers 13 residues. V gave up 4 bases and J gave up 5 bases, with 13 bases separating them. The germline V gene encodes CDR1 SGHDT and CDR2 YYEEEE. DNA of the CDR3: TGTGCCAGCAGCGTCCGGGGAATTCACGAGCAGTACTTC. This encodes CASSVRGIHEQYF. The full variable domain, completed using reference TRBV5-6 and TRBJ2-7, is DAGVTQSPTHLIKTRGQQVTLRCSPKSGHDTVSWYQQALGQGPQFIFQYYEEEERQRGNFPDRFSGHQFPNYSSELNVNALLLGDSALYLCASSVRGIHEQYFGPGTRLTVT.

This rearrangement joins TRBV4-3 to TRBJ2-1; perhaps TRBD2 as D (6 bases). Germline V CDR1 and CDR2: LGHNA, YSLEER. There are 17 residues in the CDR3. V lost 0 bases and J 3 bases, leaving 15 bases between the germline ends. As DNA, the CDR3 is TGCGCCAGCAGCCAAGATCTCGCCCCCGGGAGCTACAATGAGCAGTTCTTC. This sequence encodes CASSQDLAPGSYNEQFF.

V is TRBV2 and J is TRBJ2-6, with D tentatively TRBD2 (5 bases). Germline V gene data show CDR1 as SNHLY and CDR2 as FYNNEI. The CDR3 spans 17 residues. The V end was cut by 6 bases, the J end by 0 bases, with 15 bases between. As DNA, the CDR3 is TGTGCCAGCAGGGAGGAGGCGGCCTACTCTGGGGCCAACGTCCTGACTTTC. This translates into CASREEAAYSGANVLTF.

The gene calls are TRBV15 and TRBJ2-5; D is perhaps TRBD1 (6 bases). Looked up from germline, CDR1 is LNHNV and CDR2 is YYDKDF (reference sequence). V gave up 2 bases and J gave up 2 bases, with 12 bases separating them. CDR3 length equals 15 residues. The CDR3 DNA follows: TGTGCCACCAGCAGAAACCGACAGGTACAAGAGACCCAGTACTTC. Its protein product is CATSRNRQVQETQYF.

The chain employs TRBV15 and TRBJ2-1, with D possibly being TRBD2 (5 bases). The CDR3 contains 16 residues. Germline CDR1 LNHNV, CDR2 YYDKDF (reference sequence). V lost 0 bases and J 2 bases, leaving 11 bases between the germline ends. The CDR3 region is CATSRDRDLTYNEQFF. CDR3 sequence (DNA): TGTGCCACCAGCAGAGATCGGGATCTAACCTACAATGAGCAGTTCTTC.

The chain employs TRBV28 and TRBJ1-6, with TRBD1 matching over 8 bases. After removal of 6 bases from V and 9 bases from J, the junction contained 10 bases not matched to a gene. The CDR3 is 15 amino acids. The germline CDR1 and CDR2 sequences are MDHEN and SYDVKM. The CDR3 coding sequence is TGTGCCAGCAGCCTCGCCCAGGGGGCCAGTTCACCCCTCCACTTT. As protein: CASSLAQGASSPLHF.

The CDR3 here is CASSQGKAAAADTQYF. DNA of the CDR3: TGTGCCAGCAGCCAAGGAAAAGCTGCGGCGGCAGATACGCAGTATTTT. The rearrangement uses TRBV14 and TRBJ2-3; D not certain. Trimming removed 1 base at V and 4 bases at J, with 15 bases between. The CDR3 consists of 16 residues. Germline V CDR1 and CDR2: SGHDN, FVKESK. Complete variable domain (other parts from reference TRBV14 and TRBJ2-3): EAGVTQFPSHSVIEKGQTVTLRCDPISGHDNLYWYRRVMGKEIKFLLHFVKESKQDESGMPNNRFLAERTGGTYSTLKVQPAELEDSGVYFCASSQGKAAAADTQYFGPGTRLTVL.

The chain combines TRBV6-5 with TRBJ2-7; a weak D match, TRBD2 (6 bases). The CDR3 runs to 16 residues. Trimming cost V 4 bases and J 4 bases, with 20 bases left between them. In germline, CDR1 is MNHEY, CDR2 SVGAGI. The CDR3 DNA follows: TGTGCCAGCAGTTCCCTCCCTTCGGGGGAGGTTTACGAGCAGTACTTC. Translated, it gives CASSSLPSGEVYEQYF.

The rearrangement links TRBV7-2 to TRBJ1-1; D is ambiguous. Germline V gives CDR1 SGHTA, CDR2 FQGNSA. This CDR3 region has 14 residues. Trimming took 1 base from V and 0 from J, leaving 6 bases between them. CDR3 in DNA: TGTGCCAGCAGCTTAGGTGTATTGAACACTGAAGCTTTCTTT. This sequence encodes CASSLGVLNTEAFF.

This sequence joins TRBV6-5 and TRBJ2-6; 7 bases line up with TRBD1. The CDR3 has 14 amino acids. CDR1 and CDR2 from the germline V gene are MNHEY and SVGAGI. Germline trimming cut 0 bases from V and 13 bases from J; bases unmatched to any gene: 6. This chain's CDR3 is CASSYSRDRGVLTF. CDR3 DNA sequence: TGTGCCAGCAGTTACTCCCGGGACAGAGGGGTCCTGACTTTC.

The gene calls are TRBV9 and TRBJ1-2; 9 nucleotides match TRBD1. Germline assignment: CDR1 SGDLS and CDR2 YYNGEE. V shed 2 bases and J 2 bases; nucleotides not matched to a gene: 1. The CDR3 consists of 14 residues. As DNA, the CDR3 is TGTGCCAGCAGCGTGGGGACAGGGAACTATGGCTACACCTTC. It encodes CASSVGTGNYGYTF. Supplemented by reference TRBV9 and TRBJ1-2, the full variable domain reads DSGVTQTPKHLITATGQRVTLRCSPRSGDLSVYWYQQSLDQGLQFLIQYYNGEERAKGNILERFSAQQFPDLHSELNLSSLELGDSALYFCASSVGTGNYGYTFGSGTRLTVV.

The rearrangement links TRBV19 to TRBJ2-5, with D tentatively TRBD1 (6 bases). The CDR3 totals 13 residues. Germline assignment: CDR1 LNHDA and CDR2 SQIVND (reference sequence). The V and J ends lost 5 bases and 5 bases respectively, with 12 bases between them. The CDR3 DNA follows: TGTGCCAGTAGTTCCCAGAGGGGGGAGACCCAGTACTTC. Its protein is CASSSQRGETQYF.

This chain joins TRBV15 and TRBJ2-6; 9 bases are shared with TRBD1. The junction had 8 bases not matched to a gene; V was cut back by 5 bases and J by 0 bases. This CDR3 comprises 18 residues. CDR1 and CDR2 (germline): LNHNV, YYDKDF (reference sequence). CDR3 DNA sequence: TGTGCCACCAGCCTGGGACAGGGAGGTAGCTCTGGGGCCAACGTCCTGACTTTC. It specifies CATSLGQGGSSGANVLTF.

In DNA, the CDR3 is TGTGCCAGCAGCTTTCCGAATGAAAAACTGTTTTTT. Amino acids: CASSFPNEKLFF. This rearrangement joins TRBV7-9 to TRBJ1-4; no clear D gene. V gave up 3 bases and J gave up 5 bases, with 4 bases separating them. The CDR3 covers 12 residues. The germline V gene has CDR1 SEHNR and CDR2 FQNEAQ (reference sequence). Using reference TRBV7-9 and TRBJ1-4 for the parts outside the CDR3, the full variable domain is DTGVSQNPRHKITKRGQNVTFRCDPISEHNRLYWYRQTLGQGPEFLTYFQNEAQLEKSRLLSDRFSAERPKGSFSTLEIQRTEQGDSAMYLCASSFPNEKLFFGSGTQLSVL.